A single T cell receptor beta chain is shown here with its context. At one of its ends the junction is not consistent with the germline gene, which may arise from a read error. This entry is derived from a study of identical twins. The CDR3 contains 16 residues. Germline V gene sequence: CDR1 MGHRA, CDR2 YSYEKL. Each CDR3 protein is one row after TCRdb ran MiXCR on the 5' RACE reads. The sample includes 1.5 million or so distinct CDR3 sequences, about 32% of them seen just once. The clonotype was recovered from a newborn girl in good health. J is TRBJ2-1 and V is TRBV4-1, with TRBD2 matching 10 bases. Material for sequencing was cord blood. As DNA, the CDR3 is TGCGCCAGCAGCTTCCCATCGGGACTAGCGCTTAAGGAGCGGTTCTTC. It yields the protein CASSFPSGLALKERFF.